The 24 T cell receptor beta chains presented below share a single source sample, sequenced in a study of blood T cell repertoires in COVID-19. Repertoires were generated with immunoSEQ multiplex PCR, while TCRdb's copy carries only in-frame clones and drops some. The repertoire includes almost 95,000 clones, 55% to 80% of them detected once, and 20% to 25% sits in the top ten. The source material was peripheral blood. These receptors were collected from a woman aged 55-70 years in a cohort sampled during active or convalescent COVID-19.

CDR3 region: CASRGTAANTGELFF. For the CDR3, the DNA is TGCGCCAGCAGAGGGACAGCTGCGAACACCGGGGAGCTGTTTTTT. J is TRBJ2-2 and V is TRBV5-1; 7 bases align to TRBD1. The germline V gene encodes CDR1 SGHRS and CDR2 YFSETQ. CDR3 size: 15 residues. Trimming removed 5 bases from V and 0 bases from J; junction bases left unmatched: 4.

The chain joins TRBV7-2 to TRBJ1-4; D remains ambiguous. The CDR3 covers 14 residues. The germline V gene has CDR1 SGHTA and CDR2 FQGNSA. Trimming cost V 5 bases and J 5 bases, with 12 bases left between them. CDR3 bases: TGTGCCAGCAGCCCGGGGAGGGTGAATGAAAAACTGTTTTTT. Translation gives CASSPGRVNEKLFF.

The rearrangement joins TRBV5-6 to TRBJ1-1; D is uncertain. The germline V and J ends were trimmed by 1 base and 5 bases, with 6 bases remaining between them. Germline CDR1 SGHDT, CDR2 YYEEEE. The CDR3 extends over 12 amino acids. The CDR3 loop is CASSLWATEAFF. The CDR3, as DNA: TGTGCCAGCAGCTTGTGGGCAACTGAAGCTTTCTTT.

This clone was found a few times. CDR3 sequence: CASSLVSSGPFSGNTIYF. CDR3 nucleotides: TGTGCCAGCAGCTTGGTTTCCTCAGGTCCCTTCTCTGGAAACACCATATATTTT. The chain joins TRBV5-4 to TRBJ1-3; the D is unclear. Germline assignment: CDR1 SGHNT and CDR2 YYREEE (reference sequence). Trimming removed 0 bases from V and 0 bases from J, with 16 bases in between. The CDR3 has 18 residues.

V is TRBV7-2 and J is TRBJ1-5; TRBD1 might be the D (5 bases). The germline V and J ends were trimmed by 5 bases and 7 bases, with 21 bases remaining between them. This CDR3 is 16 amino acids long. Germline CDR1 reads SGHTA; CDR2 reads FQGNSA. DNA for the CDR3: TGTGCCAGCAGCGCCCGACCTAGGCAGGGATCACAGCCCCAGCATTTT. This encodes CASSARPRQGSQPQHF.

This chain joins TRBV5-1 and TRBJ1-2, with D perhaps TRBD1 (6 bases). V dropped 4 bases and J dropped 3 bases, with 10 bases sitting between them. Germline V gene data show CDR1 as SGHRS and CDR2 as YFSETQ. The CDR3 runs to 13 residues. CDR3 residues: CASSRQEYYGYTF. In nucleotides, the CDR3 is TGCGCCAGCAGCAGACAGGAATACTATGGCTACACCTTC. The full variable domain, completed using reference TRBV5-1 and TRBJ1-2, is KAGVTQTPRYLIKTRGQQVTLSCSPISGHRSVSWYQQTPGQGLQFLFEYFSETQRNKGNFPGRFSGRQFSNSRSEMNVSTLELGDSALYLCASSRQEYYGYTFGSGTRLTVV.

The rearrangement uses TRBV7-3 and TRBJ2-7; 8 positions match TRBD2. CDR3 length: 15 amino acids. Per the germline V gene, CDR1 is SGHTA and CDR2 is FQGTGA. Trimming cost V 2 bases and J 3 bases; bases outside gene matches: 6. The CDR3 DNA reads TGTGCCAGCAGCTTATTCGTCGGGGGGGTCTACGAGCAGTACTTC. Amino acid sequence: CASSLFVGGVYEQYF. The whole variable domain, filled in from reference TRBV7-3 and TRBJ2-7, reads GAGVSQTPSNKVTEKGKYVELRCDPISGHTALYWYRQSLGQGPEFLIYFQGTGAADDSGLPNDRFFAVRPEGSVSTLKIQRTERGDSAVYLCASSLFVGGVYEQYFGPGTRLTVT.

This clone is a singleton in its sample. The CDR3 nucleotides read TGTGCCAGCGCCCAACTCTGGGAGACCCAGTACTTC. Protein product: CASAQLWETQYF. This chain uses TRBV2 with TRBJ2-5, with D unclear. The germline gives CDR1 SNHLY, CDR2 FYNNEI. This CDR3 is 12 amino acids long. The V end was cut by 8 bases, the J end by 5 bases, with 12 bases between.

The V gene is TRBV19, the J gene TRBJ1-6; 7 bases line up with TRBD1. The trim removed 2 bases at V and 7 bases at J, leaving 2 bases unmatched. The CDR3 is 14 amino acids. Germline loops: CDR1 LNHDA, CDR2 SQIVND (reference sequence). The DNA of the CDR3 is TGTGCCAGTAGTATACCGGACAGGAATTCACCCCTCCACTTT. As protein: CASSIPDRNSPLHF.

As concerns this clone: The junction departs from germline at one end; a sequencing error may be responsible. The chain combines TRBV27 with TRBJ2-4, with TRBD2 as a possible D gene (6 bases). CDR1 is MNHEY, CDR2 SMNVEV, per germline (reference sequence). This CDR3 has 12 amino acids. CDR3 bases: TGTGCCAGCAGTTTATCGGGGGGTGGCTGGACGTTC. Amino acid sequence: CASSLSGGGWTF.

The V gene is TRBV18, the J gene TRBJ2-5; D not resolved. Germline V gene lookup returns CDR1 KGHSH and CDR2 LQKENI. This CDR3 has 12 residues. Trimming removed 4 bases at V and 3 bases at J, with 6 bases between. CDR3 DNA: TGTGCCAGCTCACTGGCGGAAGAGACCCAGTACTTC. Translated, it gives CASSLAEETQYF.

V usage is TRBV6-2 or TRBV6-3 and J usage is TRBJ2-3, with 8 bases aligning to TRBD2. V lost 2 bases and J lost 0; bases outside the gene matches: 13. CDR3 size: 19 residues. Germline values: CDR1 MNHEY, CDR2 SVGEGT. The CDR3: CASSYPSGRGGSSTDTQYF. The CDR3 region has the DNA TGTGCCAGCAGTTACCCATCCGGCCGGGGGGGGTCTAGCACAGATACGCAGTATTTT.

This clone was counted only a few times. V gene TRBV15 combines with J gene TRBJ1-5; a weak D match, TRBD1 (6 bases). V gave up 0 bases and J gave up 2 bases, with 20 bases separating them. This CDR3 is built from 19 residues. From germline, CDR1 is LNHNV and CDR2 YYDKDF (reference sequence). The CDR3 spells CATSRDRGAGVSGNQPQHF. In DNA, the CDR3 is TGTGCCACCAGCAGAGATCGGGGGGCAGGTGTATCCGGCAATCAGCCCCAGCATTTT.

This clone came up a few times. As DNA, the CDR3 is TGTGCCAGCAGCCCGACAGGGGCGGCTGAAGCTTTCTTT. It yields the protein CASSPTGAAEAFF. The chain couples TRBV16 to TRBJ1-1; 8 nucleotides agree with TRBD1. The CDR3 is made up of 13 amino acids. V lost 4 bases and J lost 6; bases outside the gene matches: 4. In germline, CDR1 is KGHSY, CDR2 FQNENV. The complete variable domain, with remaining parts taken from reference TRBV16 and TRBJ1-1, reads GEEVAQTPKHLVRGEGQKAKLYCAPIKGHSYVFWYQQVLKNEFKFLISFQNENVFDETGMPKERFSAKCLPNSPCSLEIQATKLEDSAVYFCASSPTGAAEAFFGQGTRLTVV.

The chain employs TRBV11-2 and TRBJ1-2; TRBD1 might be the D (5 bases). Between the trimmed V and J ends, which lost 6 bases and 4 bases, there was a span of 12 bases. Germline lookup yields CDR1 SGHAT and CDR2 FQNNGV. The CDR3 contains 13 residues. The CDR3 nucleotides read TGTGCCAGCAGACCCATAGGGGTCTATGGCTACACCTTC. It yields the protein CASRPIGVYGYTF.

This chain links TRBV4-1 with TRBJ2-3; D possibly corresponds to TRBD1 (6 bases). The CDR3 sequence is 16 residues long. Trimming pared 4 bases from V and 2 bases from J, leaving 16 bases between. Germline V gives CDR1 MGHRA, CDR2 YSYEKL. For the CDR3, the DNA is TGCGCCAGCAGCCTCCAACCTGGGACATCCACAGATACGCAGTATTTT. The encoded protein is CASSLQPGTSTDTQYF.

This clone turned up a few times. This chain uses TRBV5-1 with TRBJ1-2; 8 nucleotides align to TRBD1. This CDR3 has 16 residues. Germline V lookup: CDR1 SGHRS, CDR2 YFSETQ. Trimming cost V 5 bases and J 0 bases; bases outside gene matches: 9. The CDR3 protein is CASRLGQGRANYGYTF. CDR3 coding DNA: TGCGCCAGCAGACTCGGACAGGGCAGGGCTAACTATGGCTACACCTTC.

V usage is TRBV19 and J usage is TRBJ1-1; D might be TRBD1 (6 bases). Germline loops: CDR1 LNHDA, CDR2 SQIVND (reference sequence). Trimming stripped 6 bases from V and 0 bases from J, with 11 bases between. The CDR3 is made up of 14 amino acids. CDR3 loop: CASRGTSMNTEAFF. CDR3 nucleotide sequence: TGTGCCAGTAGAGGGACATCGATGAACACTGAAGCTTTCTTT.

This clone was seen just once. This chain connects TRBV12-3 or TRBV12-4 to TRBJ1-1; no reliable D call. The V end was cut by 5 bases, the J end by 0 bases, with 7 bases between. The CDR3 sequence is 13 residues long. This chain's CDR3 is CASSGTVNTEAFF. The DNA of the CDR3 is TGTGCCAGCAGTGGAACAGTGAACACTGAAGCTTTCTTT.

The chain carries TRBV6-6 and TRBJ2-1, with no clear D. Germline V CDR1 and CDR2: MNHNY, SVGAGI (reference sequence). The ends were cut back, 0 bases at V and 6 bases at J, with 9 bases in the middle. The CDR3 is made up of 14 amino acids. The DNA of the CDR3 is TGTGCCAGCAGTTACTCGGCGACACTCAATGAGCAGTTCTTC. Protein product: CASSYSATLNEQFF.

CDR3 coding DNA: TGCGCCAGCAGCACCCAGACAGGTGGTACTGAAGCTTTCTTT. Its translation: CASSTQTGGTEAFF. The chain links TRBV5-1 to TRBJ1-1; TRBD1 might be the D (6 bases). Germline lookup yields CDR1 SGHRS and CDR2 YFSETQ. V lost 4 bases to trimming and J lost 5 bases, with 15 bases between them. The CDR3 length is 14 residues. The whole variable domain, remainder taken from reference TRBV5-1 and TRBJ1-1, is KAGVTQTPRYLIKTRGQQVTLSCSPISGHRSVSWYQQTPGQGLQFLFEYFSETQRNKGNFPGRFSGRQFSNSRSEMNVSTLELGDSALYLCASSTQTGGTEAFFGQGTRLTVV.

The chain uses TRBV2 and TRBJ1-1, with 10 nucleotides matching TRBD1. With V trimmed by 5 bases and J by 8 bases, 5 bases remained unmatched. Germline V CDR1 and CDR2: SNHLY, FYNNEI. The CDR3 covers 13 residues. CDR3 in amino acids: CASSSRTGGEAFF. DNA for the CDR3: TGTGCCAGCAGTTCTCGGACAGGGGGGGAAGCTTTCTTT.

The rearrangement links TRBV3-1 (or the pseudogene TRBV3-2) to TRBJ2-5, with 9 bases lining up with TRBD2. CDR1 is LGHDT, CDR2 YNNKEL, per germline (reference sequence). The CDR3 is made up of 15 amino acids. Trimming at V came to 3 bases and at J to 5 bases, leaving 7 bases not matched to a gene. In DNA form, the CDR3 reads TGTGCCAGCAGCCAGGAACCCAGCGGGGGGGAGACCCAGTACTTC. It is translated as CASSQEPSGGETQYF.

This clone showed up just a few times. The chain recombines TRBV28 with TRBJ1-2, with a possible D match to TRBD1 (5 bases). The CDR3 runs to 14 residues. Trimming took 3 bases from V and 0 from J, leaving 8 bases between them. Germline CDR1 is MDHEN and CDR2 is SYDVKM. CDR3 nucleotide sequence: TGTGCCAGCAGTTTCGGGGGAGCTAACTATGGCTACACCTTC. Translation: CASSFGGANYGYTF.